These T cell receptor beta chains were read from a single sample in a study of OX40 agonist ivuxolimab in advanced cancers. Here immunoSEQ multiplex PCR was the method, and the copy in TCRdb shows in-frame clones only, minus some. The table records nearly 80,000 clones, under 85% of them present only once. Specimen: CD4+ or CD8+ T cells sorted from blood, collected in a trial of the OX40 agonist ivuxolimab. The receptors come from an adult with an advanced solid tumor such as melanoma, head and neck, liver or kidney cancer. Each CDR3 is given with its conserved first and last residue. D genes are given only for firm matches. Size is stated for part of the rows, as once, few or many counts, or as a class when the clone is expanded.

size	D	V	J	length	DNA	CDR3
NA	TRBD1	TRBV29-1	TRBJ2-2	14	TGCAGCTCCAGAACAGGGGCCAACACCGGGGAGCTGTTTTTT	CSSRTGANTGELFF
NA	NA	TRBV19	TRBJ1-1	13	TGTGCCAGTAGTTTCGGTCTGAACACTGAAGCTTTCTTT	CASSFGLNTEAFF
NA	NA	TRBV2	TRBJ1-5	12	TGTGCCAGCAGTGAAGGCAATCAGCCCCAGCATTTT	CASSEGNQPQHF
NA	NA	TRBV18	TRBJ2-7	15	TGTGCCAGCTCACCCCCGAGTAGCATAACAAGTGAGCAGTACTTC	CASSPPSSITSEQYF
NA	NA	TRBV27	TRBJ2-5	13	TGTGCCAGTATGACCCGCCACGGGGAGACCCAGTACTTC	CASMTRHGETQYF
NA	NA	TRBV19	TRBJ1-5	13	TGTGCCAGTACCCCGTGGGCCAATCAGCCCCAGCATTTT	CASTPWANQPQHF
NA	TRBD2	TRBV7-2	TRBJ2-7	15	TGTGCCAGCAGCTTAGATCGAGGGAGGGCCTACGAGCAGTACTTC	CASSLDRGRAYEQYF
NA	TRBD2	TRBV11-2	TRBJ2-5	15	TGTGCCAGCAGCTGGACTAGCGGGACAAAAGAGACCCAGTACTTC	CASSWTSGTKETQYF
NA	TRBD1	TRBV10-2	TRBJ2-3	12	TGCGCCAGCTCCCCAGGGGGAGATACGCAGTATTTT	CASSPGGDTQYF
NA	TRBD1	TRBV30	TRBJ2-7	14	TGTGCCTGGAATCCGGGACAGAATTCCTACGAGCAGTACTTC	CAWNPGQNSYEQYF
NA	NA	TRBV6-1	TRBJ1-2	11	TGTGCCAGCCGGGGGATGGATGGCTACACCTTC	CASRGMDGYTF
NA	NA	TRBV30	TRBJ2-1	11	TGTGCCTGGAGTCAACTAAATGAGCAGTTCTTC	CAWSQLNEQFF
few	TRBD2	TRBV5-8	TRBJ2-3	16	TGTGCCAGCAGCTTGGAAGCGGGAGGATGGGCAGATACGCAGTATTTT	CASSLEAGGWADTQYF
NA	NA	TRBV27	TRBJ2-7	13	TGTGCCAGCAGTGTAGCGAGATCCTACGAGCAGTACTTC	CASSVARSYEQYF
NA	NA	TRBV7-8	TRBJ1-3	15	TGTGCCAGCAGCTTTCAATGGCCCGCTGGAAACACCATATATTTT	CASSFQWPAGNTIYF
few	NA	TRBV5-6	TRBJ2-3	15	TGTGCCAGCAGCCCCGCCGGGATAGGGATAGATACGCAGTATTTT	CASSPAGIGIDTQYF
NA	NA	TRBV7-9	TRBJ2-1	12	TGTGCCAGCAGCGGCGAACACAATGAGCAGTTCTTC	CASSGEHNEQFF
few	TRBD2	TRBV7-2	TRBJ2-7	13	TGTGCCAGCAGCTTAGGTGACGGGGGGGAGCAGTACTTC	CASSLGDGGEQYF
NA	TRBD1	TRBV25-1	TRBJ2-7	12	TGTGCCAGCAGACAGGGGAACCACGAGCAGTACTTC	CASRQGNHEQYF
NA	TRBD1	TRBV7-9	TRBJ2-7	13	TGTGCCAGCAGCTTAACAGGGGTGTACGAGCAGTACTTC	CASSLTGVYEQYF
NA	NA	TRBV5-6	TRBJ2-5	16	TGTGCCAGCAGCTTGGCTTCTTGGTCAAGACGAGAGACCCAGTACTTC	CASSLASWSRRETQYF
NA	TRBD1	TRBV5-5	TRBJ1-4	14	TGTGCCAGCAGCCTAGGGACAGGAGGGGAAAAACTGTTTTTT	CASSLGTGGEKLFF
NA	TRBD1	TRBV6-4	TRBJ2-3	13	TGTGCCAGCAGTGGACAGGGTGGCGATACGCAGTATTTT	CASSGQGGDTQYF
NA	TRBD1	TRBV10-3	TRBJ2-1	16	TGTGCCATCAGTGAGCAGACAGGGGTTTCCTACAATGAGCAGTTCTTC	CAISEQTGVSYNEQFF
NA	TRBD1	TRBV5-4	TRBJ2-3	13	TGTGCCAGCAGCCGGACAGGCGCAGATACGCAGTATTTT	CASSRTGADTQYF
few	TRBD2	TRBV19	TRBJ2-2	17	TGTGCCAGTAGCTCACTAGCGGAGCCTACGAACACCGGGGAGCTGTTTTTT	CASSSLAEPTNTGELFF
NA	TRBD2	TRBV7-8	TRBJ2-2	19	TGTGCCAGCAGCTTATTTGGACTAGCGGGAGAGTCGAACACCGGGGAGCTGTTTTTT	CASSLFGLAGESNTGELFF
NA	TRBD1	TRBV6-6	TRBJ2-7	15	TGTGCCAGCAGCGAACAGGGGGCAGGCCGCGACGAGCAGTACTTC	CASSEQGAGRDEQYF
once	NA	TRBV28	TRBJ2-7	12	TGTGCCGGGGGCAGGGACCAATACGAGCAGTACTTC	CAGGRDQYEQYF
NA	NA	TRBV9	TRBJ2-2	17	TGTGCCAGCAGCGCCACTTCATCGAATGAGAACACCGGGGAGCTGTTTTTT	CASSATSSNENTGELFF
NA	NA	TRBV5-4	TRBJ1-2	15	TGTGCCAGCAGCACTAACAGGTTAGCTAACTATGGCTACACCTTC	CASSTNRLANYGYTF
NA	NA	TRBV5-1	TRBJ2-1	15	TGCGCCAGCAGCTTAGACAACTACTCCTACAATGAGCAGTTCTTC	CASSLDNYSYNEQFF
few	TRBD1	TRBV19	TRBJ1-5	18	TGTGCCAGTAGTATGGAGGTCTTTCAGGGGGCTCTCGATCAGCCCCAGCATTTT	CASSMEVFQGALDQPQHF
few	NA	TRBV4-1	TRBJ2-3	12	TGCGCCAGCAGCCTAAGCACAGATACGCAGTATTTT	CASSLSTDTQYF
NA	NA	TRBV9	TRBJ2-5	13	TGTGCCAGCAGCCGCGACACCCAAGAGACCCAGTACTTC	CASSRDTQETQYF
NA	TRBD2	TRBV9	TRBJ2-4	19	TGTGCCAGCAGTTCAGCTCGGACTAGCGGGAGGGGTGCCAAAAACATTCAGTACTTC	CASSSARTSGRGAKNIQYF
NA	TRBD1	TRBV18	TRBJ2-2	15	TGTGCCAGCTCCTCGGACAGGGCGAACACCGGGGAGCTGTTTTTT	CASSSDRANTGELFF
NA	NA	TRBV19	TRBJ2-3	15	TGTGCCAGTAGTGACGGGACACCCGGCACAGATACGCAGTATTTT	CASSDGTPGTDTQYF
NA	TRBD2	TRBV5-4	TRBJ2-2	19	TGTGCCAGCAGCCCCGCCGGGACTAGCGGGCTTCCTAACACCGGGGAGCTGTTTTTT	CASSPAGTSGLPNTGELFF
NA	NA	TRBV7-9	TRBJ2-2	14	TGTGCCAGCAGCCTAATGAGGGGTGGCGGGGAGCTGTTTTTT	CASSLMRGGGELFF
NA	TRBD1	TRBV2	TRBJ2-1	13	TGTGCCAGCAGGCGGCGACAGGGCGATGAGCAGTTCTTC	CASRRRQGDEQFF
NA	TRBD1	TRBV5-1	TRBJ1-6	17	TGCGCCAGCAGCTTGGAATATCCGGGACAGAATAATTCACCCCTCCACTTT	CASSLEYPGQNNSPLHF
NA	TRBD2	TRBV7-6	TRBJ2-5	14	TGTGCCAGCAGCCAACTAGCGTTAGGGGAGACCCAGTACTTC	CASSQLALGETQYF
NA	NA	TRBV28	TRBJ1-1	13	TGTGCCAGCAGTTTAACAGAATACACTGAAGCTTTCTTT	CASSLTEYTEAFF